These 30 T cell receptor beta chains share one sample of origin, sequenced in a study of blood T cell repertoires in COVID-19. Profiling relied on immunoSEQ multiplex PCR, and the TCRdb table lists in-frame clones only, not all of them. There are approximately 150,000 clones in the sample; roughly four fifths occur only once, and under 13% lies in the top ten. Sequencing used peripheral blood. The origin of the receptors is a human donor in a cohort sampled during active COVID-19.

The J gene is TRBJ1-4, the V gene TRBV18; D is undetermined. The germline CDR1 and CDR2 sequences are KGHSH and LQKENI. The CDR3 length is 14 residues. Trimming left V 4 bases short and J 3 bases short, with 9 bases between. CDR3: CASSLYRANEKLFF. CDR3 nucleotide sequence: TGTGCCAGCTCACTGTATAGAGCTAATGAAAAACTGTTTTTT.

This chain connects TRBV12-3 or TRBV12-4 to TRBJ2-7; D ambiguous. CDR3 size: 13 residues. Between the trimmed V and J ends, which lost 3 bases and 3 bases, there was a span of 9 bases. CDR3 loop: CASSFIRGYEQYF. The CDR3 DNA reads as TGTGCCAGCAGTTTCATTCGCGGCTACGAGCAGTACTTC.

The J gene is TRBJ2-5, the V gene TRBV9; TRBD2 is a possible D gene (6 bases). The CDR3 extends over 14 amino acids. Trimming stripped 0 bases from V and 5 bases from J, with 11 bases between. CDR1 and CDR2 from the germline V gene are SGDLS and YYNGEE. The CDR3 nucleotides read TGTGCCAGCAGCGTAGGGAGGGGATGGGAGACCCAGTACTTC. It translates to CASSVGRGWETQYF.

The chain joins TRBV4-3 to TRBJ2-7; 11 bases map to TRBD2. Germline CDR1 is LGHNA and CDR2 is YSLEER. This CDR3 contains 16 residues. After removal of 3 bases from V and 0 bases from J, the junction contained 4 bases not matched to a gene. The chain's CDR3 is CASSQWTSGHSYEQYF. CDR3 in DNA: TGCGCCAGCAGCCAGTGGACTAGCGGGCACTCCTACGAGCAGTACTTC.

This clone appeared a single time. This rearrangement joins TRBV2 to TRBJ2-7, with D perhaps matching TRBD2 (5 bases). The CDR3 covers 14 residues. V lost 6 bases and J lost 2, with 14 bases in between. Germline loops: CDR1 SNHLY, CDR2 FYNNEI. CDR3 region: CASSVDGGAYEQYF. The CDR3 nucleotides read TGTGCCAGCAGCGTAGACGGAGGAGCCTACGAGCAGTACTTC. Complete variable domain (other parts from reference TRBV2 and TRBJ2-7): EPEVTQTPSHQVTQMGQEVILRCVPISNHLYFYWYRQILGQKVEFLVSFYNNEISEKSEIFDDQFSVERPDGSNFTLKIRSTKLEDSAMYFCASSVDGGAYEQYFGPGTRLTVT.

The chain employs TRBV24-1 and TRBJ2-1, with 11 positions matching TRBD2. This CDR3 contains 17 residues. With 5 bases clipped from V and 7 bases from J, the junction kept 12 bases outside the gene matches. Germline CDR1 reads KGHDR; CDR2 reads SFDVKD. The CDR3, as DNA: TGTGCCACCAGTGGGGCTAGCGGGGGGACCCTGTGGAATGAGCAGTTCTTC. Protein product: CATSGASGGTLWNEQFF.

This clone appeared a few times. This sequence joins TRBV10-1 and TRBJ2-2; 7 nucleotides align to TRBD2. This CDR3 spans 14 amino acids. J gave up 2 bases and V 4 bases, and 1 base lay outside the gene matches. Germline CDR1 is WNHNN and CDR2 is SYGVQD (reference sequence). The CDR3: CASSGLANTGELFF. CDR3 bases: TGCGCCAGCAGTGGACTAGCTAACACCGGGGAGCTGTTTTTT.

The CDR3 is CASSAFGSGNTIYF. CDR3 DNA sequence: TGTGCCAGCAGCGCCTTCGGCTCTGGAAACACCATATATTTT. The chain links TRBV9 to TRBJ1-3; D remains ambiguous. V was cut by 3 bases and J by 0 bases, with 7 bases left in between. The CDR3 is 14 amino acids. Germline V CDR1 and CDR2: SGDLS, YYNGEE.

The rearrangement joins TRBV6-1 to TRBJ1-3; no definite D call. The CDR3 runs to 16 residues. V was cut by 2 bases and J by 0 bases, with 11 bases left in between. CDR1 and CDR2 (germline): MNHNS, SASEGT. CDR3 protein: CASSELQVHSGNTIYF. The CDR3 DNA reads TGTGCCAGCAGTGAATTGCAGGTCCACTCTGGAAACACCATATATTTT.

Here the CDR3 DNA reads TGTGCCAGCAGTTACTCGAGTAACAGGGCAAACACCATATATTTT. Its protein product is CASSYSSNRANTIYF. V is TRBV6-5 and J is TRBJ1-3; tentative D call: TRBD1 (6 bases). V lost 0 bases and J 6 bases, leaving 12 bases between the germline ends. CDR1 and CDR2 (germline): MNHEY, SVGAGI. The CDR3 loop spans 15 amino acids.

The chain links TRBV5-4 to TRBJ1-2; 7 nucleotides align to TRBD1. Germline-derived CDR1 and CDR2 are SGHNT and YYREEE (reference sequence). This CDR3 has 14 residues. After removal of 4 bases from V and 4 bases from J, the junction contained 7 bases not matched to a gene. The CDR3 loop is CASSQGGLGYGYTF. CDR3 DNA sequence: TGTGCCAGCAGCCAGGGGGGATTGGGCTATGGCTACACCTTC.

This clone was seen a few times. The V call is TRBV27, the J call TRBJ1-6; 9 bases match TRBD1. The CDR3 sequence is 14 residues long. Germline V gene data show CDR1 as MNHEY and CDR2 as SMNVEV (reference sequence). The V and J ends lost 4 bases and 10 bases, in that order; junction bases with no gene match: 5. CDR3 loop: CASSSDRGRSPLHF. DNA for the CDR3: TGTGCCAGCAGTTCCGACAGGGGGAGGTCACCCCTCCACTTT.

The CDR3 DNA sequence: TGCGCCAGCAGCTCCACAGGGAATTATGCGAACACTGAAGCTTTCTTT. It codes for CASSSTGNYANTEAFF. The gene calls are TRBV5-1 and TRBJ1-1; D might be TRBD1 (6 bases). The CDR3 has 16 residues. V was cut by 3 bases and J by 1 base, with 16 bases left in between. Germline-derived CDR1 and CDR2 are SGHRS and YFSETQ.

This clone was counted only a few times. This sequence joins TRBV7-2 and TRBJ1-2; a possible D gene is TRBD1 (5 bases). The CDR3 covers 15 residues. CDR1 and CDR2 (germline): SGHTA, FQGNSA. The V and J ends lost 2 bases and 2 bases respectively, with 12 bases between them. The CDR3 loop is CASSLPGGINYGYTF. The CDR3, as DNA: TGTGCCAGCAGCTTACCGGGGGGAATAAACTATGGCTACACCTTC.

The chain combines TRBV9 with TRBJ2-3; D is perhaps TRBD2 (6 bases). V was shortened by 5 bases and J by 4 bases, with 17 bases between the two germline ends. In germline, CDR1 is SGDLS, CDR2 YYNGEE. The CDR3 is 15 amino acids. CDR3 coding DNA: TGTGCCAGCAGTGGGGGAGGAGATCGGTCAGATACGCAGTATTTT. Translating it yields CASSGGGDRSDTQYF.

The rearrangement links TRBV13 to TRBJ2-3, with 10 nucleotides matching TRBD2. With 3 bases clipped from V and 4 bases from J, the junction kept 4 bases outside the gene matches. The CDR3 is 15 amino acids. Per the germline V gene, CDR1 is PRHDT and CDR2 is FYEKMQ (reference sequence). CDR3 DNA: TGTGCCAGCAGCTTCCGGCTAGCGGGGGCAGATACGCAGTATTTT. Translated, it gives CASSFRLAGADTQYF.

V usage is TRBV4-3 and J usage is TRBJ1-2, with D perhaps matching TRBD1 (6 bases). V was trimmed by 0 bases and J by 4 bases, leaving 15 bases between them. Germline assignment: CDR1 LGHNA and CDR2 YSLEER. CDR3 size: 16 residues. The CDR3 reads CASSQDFPTGRYGYTF. The CDR3 DNA is TGCGCCAGCAGCCAAGATTTCCCGACAGGCCGCTATGGCTACACCTTC.

The rearrangement links TRBV27 to TRBJ1-5; TRBD1 agrees at 11 bases. Germline trimming cut 5 bases from V and 2 bases from J; bases unmatched to any gene: 5. CDR1 is MNHEY and CDR2 is SMNVEV in the germline V gene (reference sequence). The CDR3 loop spans 16 amino acids. CDR3 in amino acids: CASSVGTGGGNQPQHF. The CDR3 nucleotides are TGTGCCAGCAGTGTTGGGACAGGGGGGGGCAATCAGCCCCAGCATTTT.

The CDR3: CASSSQGSGWPQHF. CDR3 DNA: TGTGCCAGCAGTTCGCAGGGGTCCGGGTGGCCCCAGCATTTT. V gene TRBV6-1 combines with J gene TRBJ1-5; D perhaps matches TRBD1 (6 bases). CDR1 MNHNS and CDR2 SASEGT come from the germline V gene. The germline V and J ends were trimmed by 5 bases and 9 bases, with 17 bases remaining between them. The CDR3 length is 14 residues.

J is TRBJ1-6 and V is TRBV19; 9 positions agree with TRBD1. The germline CDR1 and CDR2 sequences are LNHDA and SQIVND (reference sequence). This CDR3 contains 16 residues. The ends lost 7 bases at V and 0 bases at J; junction bases unmatched: 4. CDR3 protein: CASTAGQGSYNSPLHF. In nucleotides, the CDR3 is TGTGCCAGTACCGCGGGACAGGGCTCCTATAATTCACCCCTCCACTTT. Full variable domain (outside the CDR3, taken from reference TRBV19 and TRBJ1-6): DGGITQSPKYLFRKEGQNVTLSCEQNLNHDAMYWYRQDPGQGLRLIYYSQIVNDFQKGDIAEGYSVSREKKESFPLTVTSAQKNPTAFYLCASTAGQGSYNSPLHFGNGTRLTVT.

This chain joins TRBV18 and TRBJ2-2; D perhaps matches TRBD1 (5 bases). V lost 4 bases and J 4 bases, leaving 10 bases between the germline ends. CDR3 length: 14 residues. Germline CDR1 KGHSH, CDR2 LQKENI. CDR3 region: CASSRQRSTGELFF. The CDR3, as DNA: TGTGCCAGCTCACGACAGAGAAGCACCGGGGAGCTGTTTTTT.

The rearrangement links TRBV4-3 to TRBJ2-7, with 9 bases aligning to TRBD2. With V trimmed by 0 bases and J by 0 bases, 0 bases remained unmatched. Germline V gives CDR1 LGHNA, CDR2 YSLEER. There are 15 residues in the CDR3. In DNA, the CDR3 is TGCGCCAGCAGCCAAGAACTAGCGGGCTCCTACGAGCAGTACTTC. Protein sequence: CASSQELAGSYEQYF.

The chain carries TRBV6-5 and TRBJ1-1; D is possibly TRBD1 (5 bases). The CDR3 covers 15 residues. The germline V gene has CDR1 MNHEY and CDR2 SVGAGI. With 6 bases removed from V and 1 base from J, the gap between germline ends came to 15 bases. The CDR3 nucleotides are TGTGCCAGCAGCCTAAACAGGTTTTCGAACACTGAAGCTTTCTTT. Its protein is CASSLNRFSNTEAFF.

CDR3 region: CASSNLSGAAAFF. CDR3 in DNA: TGTGCCAGCAGCAACTTGTCAGGGGCGGCTGCTTTCTTT. This chain connects TRBV11-3 to TRBJ1-1; weak D call: TRBD1 (6 bases). CDR3 length: 13 amino acids. CDR1 is SGHNT, CDR2 YENEEA, per germline. Deletions cut 5 bases from V and 11 bases from J, with 18 bases between.

This chain joins TRBV18 and TRBJ2-1, with 9 positions matching TRBD2. The CDR3 contains 15 residues. With V trimmed by 4 bases and J by 4 bases, 5 bases remained unmatched. From germline, CDR1 is KGHSH and CDR2 LQKENI. The chain's CDR3 is CASSQPGLAYNEQFF. CDR3 bases: TGTGCCAGCTCACAACCGGGACTAGCTTACAATGAGCAGTTCTTC.

The CDR3 loop is CASSGLAGDKNIQYF. In nucleotides, the CDR3 is TGTGCCAGCAGCGGACTAGCGGGGGACAAAAACATTCAGTACTTC. The V call is TRBV5-6, the J call TRBJ2-4, with 13 positions matching TRBD2. The CDR3 runs 15 residues. Germline-derived CDR1 and CDR2 are SGHDT and YYEEEE. With V trimmed by 4 bases and J by 3 bases, 1 base remained unmatched.

The rearrangement uses TRBV5-1 and TRBJ1-1; a possible D gene is TRBD1 (5 bases). The germline V gene has CDR1 SGHRS and CDR2 YFSETQ. The V gene lost 0 bases and the J gene lost 6 bases, with 9 bases spanning the gap. The CDR3 runs to 13 residues. CDR3: CASSLGGGAEAFF. CDR3 nucleotide sequence: TGCGCCAGCAGCTTGGGTGGGGGGGCTGAAGCTTTCTTT.

The V call is TRBV5-1, the J call TRBJ2-1, with 9 bases identical to TRBD1. The trim removed 4 bases at V and 8 bases at J, leaving 10 bases unmatched. The CDR3 runs to 15 residues. Germline CDR1 and CDR2: SGHRS and YFSETQ. CDR3 region: CASSKGQGGLDEQFF. The DNA of the CDR3 is TGCGCCAGCAGCAAGGGACAGGGAGGGTTAGATGAGCAGTTCTTC. The variable domain in full, with the rest retrieved from reference TRBV5-1 and TRBJ2-1, is KAGVTQTPRYLIKTRGQQVTLSCSPISGHRSVSWYQQTPGQGLQFLFEYFSETQRNKGNFPGRFSGRQFSNSRSEMNVSTLELGDSALYLCASSKGQGGLDEQFFGPGTRLTVL.

The chain is built from TRBV4-1 and TRBJ1-2; no firm D call. The CDR3 sequence is 15 residues long. Trimming cost V 5 bases and J 1 base, with 14 bases left between them. From germline, CDR1 is MGHRA and CDR2 YSYEKL. This CDR3 reads CASSSVGDDNYGYTF. In DNA, the CDR3 is TGCGCCAGCAGCAGCGTGGGAGACGATAACTATGGCTACACCTTC.

The rearrangement uses TRBV28 and TRBJ2-4; D might be TRBD2 (7 bases). Between the trimmed V and J ends, which lost 7 bases and 0 bases, there was a span of 25 bases. The CDR3 covers 19 residues. The V gene's germline CDR1 is MDHEN and CDR2 SYDVKM. The CDR3 reads CASISYRGGGRLAKNIQYF. The CDR3 nucleotides read TGTGCCAGCATCTCTTATCGAGGGGGGGGAAGACTAGCCAAAAACATTCAGTACTTC.